This TCR beta chain was captured by sequencing in a study of cytotoxic CD8 clonotypes in ibrutinib-treated CLL. Study as a whole: Across samples, productive templates numbered over 200,000 and productive rearrangements reached 94,082 on average. Study results and caveats: On treatment, the uncommon public clonotypes contracted or remained stable. Whereas clonality rose at ibrutinib response, it declined toward baseline at progression. The times at which samples were taken varied between sustained-remission and progressing patients.

Assay used: immunoSEQ multiplex PCR; TCRdb lists only in-frame clones, some missing. This table holds 50,000 to 70,000 clones, roughly 49% found once. This CDR3 has 14 amino acids. Trimming cost V 5 bases and J 0 bases, with 8 bases left between them. The V gene's germline CDR1 is SGHVS and CDR2 FQNEAQ. A note on this clone: Its antigen is still unknown.

The V and J genes are TRBV7-8 and TRBJ1-5; D unclear. This specimen consisted of PBMCs, obtained at disease progression, from a patient treated with ibrutinib. This TCR was sampled from a human donor with chronic lymphocytic leukemia. Here the CDR3 reads CASSQIHSNQPQHF. Written as DNA, the CDR3 is TGTGCCAGCAGCCAAATACATAGCAATCAGCCCCAGCATTTT.